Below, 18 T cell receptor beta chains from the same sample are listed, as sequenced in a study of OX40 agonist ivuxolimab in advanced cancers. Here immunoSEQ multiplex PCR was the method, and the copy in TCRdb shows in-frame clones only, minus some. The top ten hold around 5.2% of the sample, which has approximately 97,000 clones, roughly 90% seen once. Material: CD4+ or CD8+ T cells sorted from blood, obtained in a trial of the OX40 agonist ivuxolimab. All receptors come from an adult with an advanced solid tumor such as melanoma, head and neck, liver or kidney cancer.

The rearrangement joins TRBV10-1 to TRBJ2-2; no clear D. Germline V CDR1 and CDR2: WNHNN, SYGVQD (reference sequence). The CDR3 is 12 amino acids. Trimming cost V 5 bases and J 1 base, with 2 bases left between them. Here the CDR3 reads CASSWNTGELFF. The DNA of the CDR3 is TGCGCCAGCAGTTGGAACACCGGGGAGCTGTTTTTT.

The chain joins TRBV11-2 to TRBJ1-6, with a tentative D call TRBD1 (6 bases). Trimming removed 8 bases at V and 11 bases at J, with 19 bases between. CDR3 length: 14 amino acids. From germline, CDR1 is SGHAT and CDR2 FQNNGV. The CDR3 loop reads CASGNTGSGPPLHF. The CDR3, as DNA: TGTGCCAGCGGCAACACAGGGTCAGGGCCACCCCTCCACTTT.

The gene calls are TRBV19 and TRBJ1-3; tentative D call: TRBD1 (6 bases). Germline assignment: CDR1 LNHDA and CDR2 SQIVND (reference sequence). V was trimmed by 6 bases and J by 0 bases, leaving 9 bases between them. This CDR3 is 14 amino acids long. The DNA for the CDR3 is TGTGCCAGTAGCGGACAGAGCTCTGGAAACACCATATATTTT. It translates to CASSGQSSGNTIYF.

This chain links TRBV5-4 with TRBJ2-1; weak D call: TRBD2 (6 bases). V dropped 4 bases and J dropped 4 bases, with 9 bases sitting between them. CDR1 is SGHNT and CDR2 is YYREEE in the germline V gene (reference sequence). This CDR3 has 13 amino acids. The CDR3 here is CASSPAGYNEQFF. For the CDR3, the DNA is TGTGCCAGCAGCCCCGCGGGATACAATGAGCAGTTCTTC.

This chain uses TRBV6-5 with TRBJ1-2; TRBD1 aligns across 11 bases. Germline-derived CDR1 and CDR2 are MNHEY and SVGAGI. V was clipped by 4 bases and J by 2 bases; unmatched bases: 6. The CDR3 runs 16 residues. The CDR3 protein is CASSWGQGEANYGYTF. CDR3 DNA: TGTGCCAGCAGTTGGGGACAGGGGGAGGCAAACTATGGCTACACCTTC.

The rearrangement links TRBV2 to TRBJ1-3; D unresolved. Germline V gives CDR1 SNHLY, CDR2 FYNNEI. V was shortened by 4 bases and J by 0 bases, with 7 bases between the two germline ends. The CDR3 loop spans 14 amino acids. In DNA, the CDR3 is TGTGCCAGCAGTGTAGTCAGCTCTGGAAACACCATATATTTT. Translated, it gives CASSVVSSGNTIYF.

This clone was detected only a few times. The CDR3 coding sequence is TGTGCCAGCAGATCCAGCAGGGGAGGTAGTGAAAAACTGTTTTTT. It specifies CASRSSRGGSEKLFF. The chain carries TRBV6-5 and TRBJ1-4; tentative D call: TRBD1 (6 bases). The germline V and J ends were trimmed by 6 bases and 7 bases, with 18 bases remaining between them. Germline CDR1 and CDR2: MNHEY and SVGAGI. This CDR3 is built from 15 residues.

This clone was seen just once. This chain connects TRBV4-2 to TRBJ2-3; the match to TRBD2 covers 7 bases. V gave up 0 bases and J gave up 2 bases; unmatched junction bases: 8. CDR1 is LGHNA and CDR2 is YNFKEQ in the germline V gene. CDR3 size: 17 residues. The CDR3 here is CASSQDPGLAVTDTQYF. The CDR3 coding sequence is TGTGCCAGCAGCCAAGACCCGGGGCTAGCGGTCACAGATACGCAGTATTTT.

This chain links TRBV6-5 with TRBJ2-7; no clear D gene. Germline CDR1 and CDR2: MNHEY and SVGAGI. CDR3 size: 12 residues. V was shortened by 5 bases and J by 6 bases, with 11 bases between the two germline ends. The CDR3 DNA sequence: TGTGCCAGCAGTCGACCACGAAGCGAGCAGTACTTC. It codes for CASSRPRSEQYF.

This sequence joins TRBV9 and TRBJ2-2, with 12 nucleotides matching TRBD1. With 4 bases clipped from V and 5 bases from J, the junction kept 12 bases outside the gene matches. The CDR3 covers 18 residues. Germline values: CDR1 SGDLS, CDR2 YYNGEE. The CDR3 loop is CASSLYSGGQGATGELFF. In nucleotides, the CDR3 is TGTGCCAGCAGCCTATACTCTGGGGGACAGGGGGCGACCGGGGAGCTGTTTTTT.

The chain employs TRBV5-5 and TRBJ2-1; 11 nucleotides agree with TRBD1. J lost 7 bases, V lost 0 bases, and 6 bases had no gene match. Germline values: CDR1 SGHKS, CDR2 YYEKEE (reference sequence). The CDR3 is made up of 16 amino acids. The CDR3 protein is CASSLGGTGGKNEQFF. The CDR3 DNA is TGTGCCAGCAGCTTGGGTGGGACAGGGGGGAAAAATGAGCAGTTCTTC.

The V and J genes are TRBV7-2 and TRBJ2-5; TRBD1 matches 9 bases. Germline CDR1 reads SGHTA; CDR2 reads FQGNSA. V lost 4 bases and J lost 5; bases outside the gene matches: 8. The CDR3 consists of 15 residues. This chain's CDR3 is CASSSPQGARETQYF. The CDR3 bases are TGTGCCAGCAGCTCGCCACAGGGGGCGCGGGAGACCCAGTACTTC.

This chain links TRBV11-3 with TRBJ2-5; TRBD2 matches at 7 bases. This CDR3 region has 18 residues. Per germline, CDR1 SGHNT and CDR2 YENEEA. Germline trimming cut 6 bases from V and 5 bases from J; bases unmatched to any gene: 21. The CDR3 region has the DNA TGTGCCAGCAGACTGAGCGGGGTGGCCGGAGACGGTCGCGAGACCCAGTACTTC. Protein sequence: CASRLSGVAGDGRETQYF.

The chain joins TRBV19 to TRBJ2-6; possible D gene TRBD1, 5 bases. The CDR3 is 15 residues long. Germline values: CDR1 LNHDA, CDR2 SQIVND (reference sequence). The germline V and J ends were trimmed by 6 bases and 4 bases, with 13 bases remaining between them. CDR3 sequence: CASRMGRVGANVLTF. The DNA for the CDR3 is TGTGCCAGTAGAATGGGCAGGGTCGGGGCCAACGTCCTGACTTTC.

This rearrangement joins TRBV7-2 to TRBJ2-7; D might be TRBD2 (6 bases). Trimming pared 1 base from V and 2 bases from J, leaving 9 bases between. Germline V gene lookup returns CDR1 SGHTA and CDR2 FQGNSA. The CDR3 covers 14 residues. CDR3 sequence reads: CASSLVGGPYEQYF. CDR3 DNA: TGTGCCAGCAGCTTAGTGGGAGGACCCTACGAGCAGTACTTC.

Here the CDR3 DNA reads TGTGCCAGCAGTGAAGCAGGCGGTTATGTAAACACCATATATTTT. This sequence encodes CASSEAGGYVNTIYF. The chain is built from TRBV2 and TRBJ1-3; unclear D gene. CDR1 is SNHLY, CDR2 FYNNEI, per germline. V was pared by 0 bases and J by 6 bases, with 12 bases between. CDR3 size: 15 residues. The variable domain in full, completed from reference TRBV2 and TRBJ1-3, reads EPEVTQTPSHQVTQMGQEVILRCVPISNHLYFYWYRQILGQKVEFLVSFYNNEISEKSEIFDDQFSVERPDGSNFTLKIRSTKLEDSAMYFCASSEAGGYVNTIYFGEGSWLTVV.

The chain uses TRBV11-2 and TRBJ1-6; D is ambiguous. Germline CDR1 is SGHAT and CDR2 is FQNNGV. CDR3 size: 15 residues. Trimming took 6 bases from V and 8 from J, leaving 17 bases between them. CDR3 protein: CASRGIREGHSPLHF. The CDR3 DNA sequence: TGTGCCAGCAGGGGGATTCGCGAAGGGCATTCACCCCTCCACTTT.

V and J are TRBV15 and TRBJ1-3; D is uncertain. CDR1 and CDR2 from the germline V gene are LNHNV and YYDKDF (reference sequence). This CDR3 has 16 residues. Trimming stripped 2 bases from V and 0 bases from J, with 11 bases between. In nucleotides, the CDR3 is TGTGCCACCAGCAGACAGCCGAGGACCTCTGGAAACACCATATATTTT. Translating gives CATSRQPRTSGNTIYF.